The sequence of this T cell receptor (beta chain) was determined in a study of CD4 T cells in relation to SARS-CoV-2 and coronaviruses. At the level of the study: No peptide or an HIV-1 Nef peptide pool served as negative control.

The method was immunoSEQ multiplex PCR; TCRdb's version includes in-frame clones alone and lacks a portion of them. In the table there are roughly 26,000 clones, roughly 70% of which are singletons. Before the COVID-19 pandemic, during about 2011-2019, CD4+ T cells were taken from unexposed donors. Isolation of CD4+ T cells took place after around 11 days in culture. Cells permitting, SARS-CoV-2 S/N and four cold-coronavirus spikes were tested on unexposed-donor CD4+ T cells. Fresh IL-2 medium replaced half the medium on days 3 and 7. Details on this clone: As yet, its antigen is unknown.

Germline CDR1 SGHRS, CDR2 YFSETQ. This CDR3 contains 16 residues. The V end was cut by 1 base, the J end by 0 bases, with 11 bases between. The sequenced material came from CD4+ T cells from PBMCs, cultured in vitro. This clonotype was obtained from a human donor in good health. The gene calls are TRBV5-1 and TRBJ1-3; no firm D call. CDR3: CASSLRAASSGNTIYF. The CDR3, as DNA: TGCGCCAGCAGCTTGAGGGCAGCGAGCTCTGGAAACACCATATATTTT.